This TCR beta chain is drawn from a study of a mutant IDH1 vaccine in newly diagnosed glioma. Overall study results and limits: Vaccination elicited immune responses in 93.3% of patients.

As for time point: week 11, during vaccination. Vaccinated patients received 300 ug of mutant IDH1 20-mer peptide per dose, with topical imiquimod. Germline values: CDR1 SGHTA, CDR2 FQGNSA. The CDR3 is 18 amino acids. Trimming took 0 bases from V and 4 from J; bases not matched to a gene: 7. Notes on this clone: Its cognate antigen is unknown.

Profiled with immunoSEQ multiplex PCR; TCRdb holds only in-frame clones, not every one. The sample shows about 120,000 clones, 80% of them seen only once. The source was PBMCs, collected from a glioma patient whose treatment included an IDH1 peptide vaccine. The chain has TRBV7-2 and TRBJ2-1, with 12 positions matching TRBD2. The source is a man aged 35 to 55 with glioma. In DNA form, the CDR3 reads TGTGCCAGCAGCTTAGCGGCGACTAGCGGGGGCTCTTACAATGAGCAGTTCTTC. Translation gives CASSLAATSGGSYNEQFF.